The 16 T cell receptor beta chains below were found in one sample sequenced in a study of T cells in Graves' hyperthyroidism and ophthalmopathy. RNA transcripts yielded amplified TCR beta CDR3 regions. HTBI primers were used for first-round RT-PCR of the TCR CDR3. TCRdb called the multiplex PCR reads again in MiXCR, with one record for every CDR3 protein. The table lists hundreds of thousands of distinct CDR3 sequences, roughly 15% of them singletons. The sequencing input was blood. The receptors come from a woman aged 45-65 years with Graves' ophthalmopathy.

The table lists this clonotype with a few counts. The chain is built from TRBV18 and TRBJ2-1; TRBD2 aligns across 7 bases. Germline V gene sequence: CDR1 KGHSH, CDR2 LQKENI. V gave up 3 bases and J gave up 10 bases; unmatched junction bases: 18. The CDR3 runs 17 residues. CDR3 sequence reads: CASSPVLATRVLHEQFF. CDR3 nucleotide sequence: TGTGCCAGCTCACCCGTACTAGCGACCCGCGTTCTCCACGAGCAGTTCTTC. Looking up the rest from reference TRBV18 and TRBJ2-1 gives the full variable domain: NAGVMQNPRHLVRRRGQEARLRCSPMKGHSHVYWYRQLPEEGLKFMVYLQKENIIDESGMPKERFSAEFPKEGPSILRIQQVVRGDSAAYFCASSPVLATRVLHEQFFGPGTRLTVL.

Ten or more counts support this clonotype. The V gene is TRBV18, the J gene TRBJ1-5, with D perhaps TRBD1 (5 bases). Germline V gene sequence: CDR1 KGHSH, CDR2 LQKENI. The length of the CDR3 is 13 residues. Deletions cut 2 bases from V and 7 bases from J, with 9 bases between. The CDR3 DNA sequence: TGTGCCAGCTCACCAAGGGGCGGGCAGCCCCAGCATTTT. Its protein product is CASSPRGGQPQHF.

This clonotype was recorded at least ten times. J is TRBJ1-3 and V is TRBV7-8, with 7 nucleotides matching TRBD1. The CDR3 contains 15 residues. From germline, CDR1 is SGHVS and CDR2 FQNEAQ. V lost 2 bases, J lost 5 bases, and 6 bases stayed unmatched. Here the CDR3 DNA reads TGTGCCAGCAGCTTACCCGGGACAGTCAGAAACACCATATATTTT. It codes for CASSLPGTVRNTIYF.

This clonotype has a count of ten or more. The rearrangement joins TRBV10-3 to TRBJ2-3, with D maybe TRBD2 (6 bases). The CDR3 is 15 residues long. Germline CDR1 is ENHRY and CDR2 is SYGVKD. The V and J ends lost 8 bases and 0 bases respectively, with 15 bases between them. CDR3 region: CAIALRSGSTDTQYF. DNA of the CDR3: TGTGCCATCGCGCTACGTAGCGGCAGCACAGATACGCAGTATTTT.

The gene calls are TRBV4-1 and TRBJ2-7; TRBD2 might be the D (6 bases). Looked up from germline, CDR1 is MGHRA and CDR2 is YSYEKL. The V end was cut by 6 bases, the J end by 4 bases, with 19 bases between. The CDR3 is made up of 15 amino acids. CDR3 DNA sequence: TGCGCCAGCAGTCAAAGGACCGGGGACTTATACGAGCAGTACTTC. It specifies CASSQRTGDLYEQYF.

This clonotype occurred many times. The chain uses TRBV5-1 and TRBJ2-1; 9 bases line up with TRBD2. CDR1 SGHRS and CDR2 YFSETQ come from the germline V gene. This CDR3 is built from 15 residues. Trimming removed 0 bases from V and 9 bases from J; junction bases left unmatched: 7. CDR3 residues: CASSLASAGGVEQFF. As DNA, the CDR3 is TGCGCCAGCAGCTTGGCTTCAGCGGGAGGTGTTGAGCAGTTCTTC.

This clonotype was observed at least ten times. The chain is built from TRBV28 and TRBJ2-7; 7 bases match TRBD1. The V and J ends lost 6 bases and 4 bases, in that order; junction bases with no gene match: 9. The CDR3 is 14 residues long. From germline, CDR1 is MDHEN and CDR2 SYDVKM. CDR3 in DNA: TGTGCCAGCAGAACCTCCGGGACAGCTTACGAGCAGTACTTC. This gives the protein CASRTSGTAYEQYF.

This clonotype was found many times. This chain links TRBV28 with TRBJ2-7, with 7 bases that match TRBD2. This CDR3 contains 17 residues. Germline lookup yields CDR1 MDHEN and CDR2 SYDVKM. V lost 7 bases and J lost 3; bases outside the gene matches: 18. The CDR3 DNA reads as TGTGCCAGCATGGGATCGCCGGGCCGGGAGGCGGGCTACGAGCAGTACTTC. Translating it yields CASMGSPGREAGYEQYF.

This chain uses TRBV7-2 with TRBJ1-6; 7 bases match TRBD1. V lost 6 bases, J lost 7 bases, and 15 bases stayed unmatched. The length of the CDR3 is 17 residues. CDR1 SGHTA and CDR2 FQGNSA come from the germline V gene. CDR3 coding DNA: TGTGCCAGCAGTAAAAGGGGGCAGGGGCACACCAATTCACCCCTCCACTTT. Translation gives CASSKRGQGHTNSPLHF.

The J gene is TRBJ1-2, the V gene TRBV6-1, with D possibly TRBD1 on 6 matching bases. V lost 6 bases and J 3 bases, leaving 8 bases between the germline ends. The CDR3 contains 12 residues. In germline, CDR1 is MNHNS, CDR2 SASEGT. The CDR3 reads CASRRQDYGYTF. Here the CDR3 DNA reads TGTGCCAGCAGGAGACAGGACTATGGCTACACCTTC.

There are many counts of this clonotype. The chain couples TRBV6-5 to TRBJ2-1, with TRBD2 matching 8 bases. The germline gives CDR1 MNHEY, CDR2 SVGAGI. The CDR3 is 15 amino acids. The junction had 6 bases not matched to a gene; V was cut back by 2 bases and J by 6 bases. DNA for the CDR3: TGTGCCAGCAGTTACCTCCTAGCGGGCCCCAATGAGCAGTTCTTC. Its protein product is CASSYLLAGPNEQFF.

This clonotype was counted ten times or more. The rearrangement links TRBV20-1 to TRBJ2-2, with no clear D. This CDR3 comprises 14 residues. Germline V gene sequence: CDR1 DFQATT, CDR2 SNEGSKA (reference sequence). V lost 5 bases and J lost 1, with 11 bases in between. The CDR3 is CSAGRVGNTGELFF. In nucleotides, the CDR3 is TGCAGTGCTGGACGAGTTGGGAACACCGGGGAGCTGTTTTTT.

This clonotype was picked up a small number of times. The V call is TRBV20-1, the J call TRBJ1-5; D is unresolved. This CDR3 contains 16 residues. The V end lost 4 bases, the J end lost 2 bases, and 18 bases lay between the germline ends. Looked up from germline, CDR1 is DFQATT and CDR2 is SNEGSKA (reference sequence). The CDR3 here is CSATHRAGVGNQPQHF. DNA of the CDR3: TGCAGTGCTACCCACCGGGCGGGTGTCGGCAATCAGCCCCAGCATTTT.

This clonotype was observed many times. V and J are TRBV30 and TRBJ1-1; TRBD1 might be the D (5 bases). Germline values: CDR1 GTSNPN, CDR2 SVGIG (reference sequence). Trimming shortened V by 0 bases and J by 7 bases, and 9 bases separated the two germline ends. This CDR3 has 12 amino acids. CDR3 DNA sequence: TGTGCCTGGAGTGTGTTGGGGGTTGAAGCTTTCTTT. Protein product: CAWSVLGVEAFF.

The J gene is TRBJ1-1, the V gene TRBV4-3; D unclear. The CDR3 extends over 13 amino acids. Germline V gene sequence: CDR1 LGHNA, CDR2 YSLEER. With 1 base removed from V and 6 bases from J, the gap between germline ends came to 9 bases. CDR3 nucleotides: TGCGCCAGCAGCCAAGGGCTTCCGGCTGAAGCTTTCTTT. This codes for CASSQGLPAEAFF.

Ten or more counts support this clonotype. The J gene is TRBJ1-2, the V gene TRBV28, with 10 bases lining up with TRBD1. The junction had 14 bases not matched to a gene; V was cut back by 6 bases and J by 7 bases. Germline CDR1 reads MDHEN; CDR2 reads SYDVKM. The length of the CDR3 is 16 residues. The CDR3 nucleotides read TGTGCCAGCAGCCCGACAGGGGGCCACGTGTTCAGTGGCTACACCTTC. Its translation is CASSPTGGHVFSGYTF.